This TCR beta chain originates from a study of T cell responses to AZD1222 COVID-19 vaccine. TCRdb's copy holds only in-frame clones and misses some; the assay was immunoSEQ multiplex PCR. The sample has roughly 120,000 clones; 80% to 90% are singletons. The sample was peripheral blood, taken on day 0 of AZD1222 vaccination. This receptor was taken from an adult in good health.

CDR3 bases: TGCGCCAGCAGCTTGCCGGGACAAGAGGGAGGCTACACCTTC. It translates to CASSLPGQEGGYTF. The chain links TRBV5-1 to TRBJ1-2; D might be TRBD1 (6 bases). The CDR3 has 14 amino acids. The V and J ends lost 1 base and 8 bases respectively, with 15 bases between them. The germline CDR1 and CDR2 sequences are SGHRS and YFSETQ.